A single sample gave rise to the 28 T cell receptor beta chains below, sequenced in a study of T cells in Graves' hyperthyroidism and ophthalmopathy (dated by TCRdb to between 2018 and 2021). Libraries were built with multiplex PCR. The listed sequencing device is Illumina HiSeq 2000. The TCR beta CDR3 regions were amplified from RNA transcripts. The TCR CDR3 was subjected to a first round of RT-PCR using the HTBI primer set and the Qiagen OneStep RT-PCR kit. TCRdb reprocessing: public reads trimmed at Q25 with fastp, clones called with MiXCR, in-frame beta chains kept. A single entry per CDR3 protein holds the most common genes and DNA from its merged rows. Present in this sample are hundreds of thousands of distinct CDR3 sequences, roughly 17% of which were seen just once. Clones ranked in the top ten supply about 16% of the sample. The material sequenced was blood. These receptors originate from a woman between 18 and 30 years old with Graves' ophthalmopathy.

The table lists this clonotype with a few counts. V is TRBV5-1 and J is TRBJ2-2, with D uncertain. V was shortened by 4 bases and J by 2 bases, with 9 bases between the two germline ends. Germline CDR1 reads SGHRS; CDR2 reads YFSETQ. The CDR3 is 14 amino acids. CDR3 sequence reads: CASSRALNTGELFF. CDR3 nucleotide sequence: TGCGCCAGCAGCAGGGCCCTTAACACCGGGGAGCTGTTTTTT.

The chain uses TRBV28 and TRBJ2-1; 7 bases are a match to TRBD1. From germline, CDR1 is MDHEN and CDR2 SYDVKM. J was trimmed by 2 bases and V by 7 bases; bases with no gene match: 11. The CDR3 totals 16 residues. In DNA, the CDR3 is TGTGCCAGCACCACCCGGAGAGGGGGCCCCTACAATGAGCAGTTCTTC. As protein: CASTTRRGGPYNEQFF.

Many counts were recorded for this clonotype. The chain couples TRBV5-1 to TRBJ1-2; possibly TRBD1 for D (6 bases). This CDR3 is built from 13 residues. The V end was cut by 4 bases, the J end by 4 bases, with 11 bases between. Germline V lookup: CDR1 SGHRS, CDR2 YFSETQ. The CDR3 is CASSVDSSYGYTF. CDR3 nucleotide sequence: TGCGCCAGCAGCGTGGACAGTAGCTATGGCTACACCTTC.

The sample holds many counts of this clonotype. The chain couples TRBV15 to TRBJ1-2; unclear D gene. Per germline, CDR1 LNHNV and CDR2 YYDKDF (reference sequence). The CDR3 sequence is 12 residues long. Trimming stripped 0 bases from V and 4 bases from J, with 3 bases between. In DNA, the CDR3 is TGTGCCACCAGCAGAGATGGCTATGGCTACACCTTC. Translating it yields CATSRDGYGYTF.

Here the CDR3 reads CASSQPGQSFWAFF. In DNA, the CDR3 is TGCGCCAGCAGCCAACCGGGACAGAGCTTCTGGGCTTTCTTT. V is TRBV4-1 and J is TRBJ1-1, with 7 bases matching TRBD1. The CDR3 totals 14 residues. V lost 2 bases to trimming and J lost 11 bases; unmatched junction nucleotides: 11. The germline V gene encodes CDR1 MGHRA and CDR2 YSYEKL.

There are many counts of this clonotype. The V and J genes are TRBV12-3 or TRBV12-4 and TRBJ2-7; D may be TRBD1 (5 bases). V gave up 3 bases and J gave up 2 bases, with 14 bases separating them. This CDR3 spans 15 amino acids. Here the CDR3 DNA reads TGTGCCAGCAGTTTCTCAGGGAAGGGGACCTACGAGCAGTACTTC. Translating gives CASSFSGKGTYEQYF.

This clonotype was recorded many times. The J gene is TRBJ1-1, the V gene TRBV15; D is ambiguous. The germline CDR1 and CDR2 sequences are LNHNV and YYDKDF (reference sequence). CDR3 length: 13 amino acids. The V and J ends lost 4 bases and 0 bases respectively, with 6 bases between them. This CDR3 is CATSIKVNTEAFF. The CDR3 coding sequence is TGTGCCACCAGCATAAAAGTGAACACTGAAGCTTTCTTT.

The chain links TRBV4-1 to TRBJ1-1; no firm D call. Trimming took off 0 bases at V and 4 bases at J, with 12 bases between the two ends. This CDR3 is built from 15 residues. Germline V gene lookup returns CDR1 MGHRA and CDR2 YSYEKL. The CDR3 spells CASSQEGNLATEAFF. The CDR3 coding sequence is TGCGCCAGCAGCCAAGAAGGGAACTTGGCCACTGAAGCTTTCTTT.

This clonotype was seen a handful of times. The chain carries TRBV5-4 and TRBJ2-7; the match to TRBD1 covers 7 bases. J lost 6 bases, V lost 4 bases, and 13 bases had no gene match. The CDR3 totals 15 residues. Looked up from germline, CDR1 is SGHNT and CDR2 is YYREEE (reference sequence). CDR3 DNA sequence: TGTGCCAGCAGCCTACGGCAGGGGGAGTACATCGAGCAGTACTTC. Its protein product is CASSLRQGEYIEQYF.

The chain joins TRBV5-6 to TRBJ1-5; 9 bases align to TRBD1. This CDR3 region has 20 residues. Germline CDR1 is SGHDT and CDR2 is YYEEEE. V shed 4 bases and J 0 bases; nucleotides not matched to a gene: 17. CDR3 in DNA: TGTGCCAGCAGCCGATTACTTCCGGGACAGGGAGCTGATAGCAATCAGCCCCAGCATTTT. Its protein is CASSRLLPGQGADSNQPQHF.

The rearrangement links TRBV15 to TRBJ2-3; a possible D gene is TRBD2 (6 bases). V shed 0 bases and J shed 2 bases, with 15 bases lying between them. The CDR3 runs 17 residues. The germline V gene encodes CDR1 LNHNV and CDR2 YYDKDF (reference sequence). The CDR3 nucleotides read TGTGCCACCAGCAGAGATGCGCGGGACTGGGTCACAGATACGCAGTATTTT. It yields the protein CATSRDARDWVTDTQYF.

In its sample, this clonotype was seen many times. The rearrangement links TRBV12-3 or TRBV12-4 to TRBJ2-7; maybe TRBD2 (5 bases). V shed 7 bases and J shed 4 bases, with 11 bases lying between them. CDR3 length equals 12 residues. CDR3 in amino acids: CASTKGGYEQYF. CDR3 coding DNA: TGTGCCAGCACTAAAGGCGGGTACGAGCAGTACTTC.

The chain couples TRBV28 to TRBJ2-7; 8 nucleotides match TRBD1. V lost 7 bases and J lost 0; bases outside the gene matches: 17. Looked up from germline, CDR1 is MDHEN and CDR2 is SYDVKM. This CDR3 region has 18 residues. The CDR3 loop is CASILGPGGPGGSYEQYF. In nucleotides, the CDR3 is TGTGCCAGCATCCTAGGGCCAGGGGGCCCCGGGGGCTCCTACGAGCAGTACTTC. Full variable domain (remainder filled in from reference TRBV28 and TRBJ2-7): DVKVTQSSRYLVKRTGEKVFLECVQDMDHENMFWYRQDPGLGLRLIYFSYDVKMKEKGDIPEGYSVSREKKERFSLILESASTNQTSMYLCASILGPGGPGGSYEQYFGPGTRLTVT.

The V call is TRBV20-1, the J call TRBJ2-7; 7 bases are shared with TRBD2. This CDR3 is 16 amino acids long. CDR1 and CDR2 from the germline V gene are DFQATT and SNEGSKA (reference sequence). Germline trimming cut 0 bases from V and 3 bases from J; bases unmatched to any gene: 11. The CDR3 protein is CSARDPSSGIYYEQYF. CDR3 in DNA: TGCAGTGCTAGAGATCCATCTAGCGGAATTTACTACGAGCAGTACTTC.

This clonotype was observed at least ten times. The chain has TRBV27 and TRBJ1-5; D remains ambiguous. This CDR3 is 13 amino acids long. V shed 2 bases and J shed 4 bases, with 6 bases lying between them. Germline values: CDR1 MNHEY, CDR2 SMNVEV (reference sequence). DNA of the CDR3: TGTGCCAGCAGTTTAATGGGTAATCAGCCCCAGCATTTT. Its protein product is CASSLMGNQPQHF.

This clonotype was seen a few times. The chain has TRBV6-1 and TRBJ1-5, with D possibly TRBD1 on 5 matching bases. Trimming removed 6 bases from V and 1 base from J, with 19 bases in between. The CDR3 is 17 residues long. Germline CDR1 and CDR2: MNHNS and SASEGT. Here the CDR3 reads CASSNGVGGVSNQPQHF. The CDR3, as DNA: TGTGCCAGCAGCAATGGCGTTGGGGGAGTCAGCAATCAGCCCCAGCATTTT.

The chain has TRBV20-1 and TRBJ2-7; 7 bases are shared with TRBD1. This CDR3 spans 14 amino acids. Germline CDR1 reads DFQATT; CDR2 reads SNEGSKA (reference sequence). The CDR3 loop is CTAKDRPQSYEQYF. CDR3 coding DNA: TGCACTGCAAAGGACAGGCCCCAAAGCTACGAGCAGTACTTC.

Ten or more counts support this clonotype. The chain joins TRBV28 to TRBJ2-7; the match to TRBD1 covers 9 bases. The V segment lost 5 bases and the J segment 6 bases; nucleotides outside the gene matches: 11. This CDR3 region has 15 residues. The V gene's germline CDR1 is MDHEN and CDR2 SYDVKM. The CDR3 DNA is TGTGCCAGCAGTCCTGCCGGGACAGGGTCATCCGAGCAGTACTTC. Translation: CASSPAGTGSSEQYF.

V usage is TRBV6-1 and J usage is TRBJ1-5, with 8 bases aligning to TRBD1. V shed 5 bases and J 7 bases; nucleotides not matched to a gene: 10. The V gene's germline CDR1 is MNHNS and CDR2 SASEGT. This CDR3 comprises 15 residues. The CDR3 nucleotides are TGTGCCAGCAGTCCCAGGGCAGGGGGCCGGCAGCCCCAGCATTTT. It codes for CASSPRAGGRQPQHF.

The chain joins TRBV14 to TRBJ1-1, with no clear D. The CDR3 has 13 residues. Germline CDR1 reads SGHDN; CDR2 reads FVKESK. V lost 0 bases and J 6 bases, leaving 8 bases between the germline ends. The CDR3 protein is CASSQDLGAEAFF. The DNA for the CDR3 is TGTGCCAGCAGCCAAGATTTAGGTGCTGAAGCTTTCTTT. The full variable domain, rest sourced from reference TRBV14 and TRBJ1-1, is EAGVTQFPSHSVIEKGQTVTLRCDPISGHDNLYWYRRVMGKEIKFLLHFVKESKQDESGMPNNRFLAERTGGTYSTLKVQPAELEDSGVYFCASSQDLGAEAFFGQGTRLTVV.

The chain employs TRBV30 and TRBJ2-3; D ambiguous. The length of the CDR3 is 12 residues. Trimming shortened V by 3 bases and J by 2 bases, and 6 bases separated the two germline ends. CDR1 GTSNPN and CDR2 SVGIG come from the germline V gene (reference sequence). CDR3 coding DNA: TGTGCCTGGAGCGGACCCACAGATACGCAGTATTTT. Protein product: CAWSGPTDTQYF.

This clonotype was seen a few times. V gene TRBV19 combines with J gene TRBJ1-5, with TRBD1 matching over 7 bases. V lost 3 bases to trimming and J lost 0 bases; unmatched junction nucleotides: 2. The CDR3 extends over 15 amino acids. Germline assignment: CDR1 LNHDA and CDR2 SQIVND (reference sequence). The CDR3 spells CASSIGTDSNQPQHF. CDR3 bases: TGTGCCAGTAGTATTGGGACAGATAGCAATCAGCCCCAGCATTTT.

The DNA of the CDR3 is TGTGCCAGCAATCTACTAGCGTCGAACACCGGGGAGCTGTTTTTT. It encodes CASNLLASNTGELFF. This chain uses TRBV6-5 with TRBJ2-2; TRBD2 matches 7 bases. This CDR3 has 15 residues. The junction had 5 bases not matched to a gene; V was cut back by 7 bases and J by 0 bases. The germline V gene has CDR1 MNHEY and CDR2 SVGAGI.

A few counts support this clonotype. J is TRBJ2-7 and V is TRBV7-8; no clear D. The CDR3 extends over 11 amino acids. Germline V CDR1 and CDR2: SGHVS, FQNEAQ. V dropped 3 bases and J dropped 6 bases, with 6 bases sitting between them. The CDR3 bases are TGTGCCAGCAGCTTTCAAAGCGAGCAGTACTTC. Amino acid sequence: CASSFQSEQYF.

This clonotype was observed a handful of times. V gene TRBV4-1 combines with J gene TRBJ1-6, with 10 nucleotides matching TRBD1. Germline V gene data show CDR1 as MGHRA and CDR2 as YSYEKL. The CDR3 is 16 amino acids. The ends lost 4 bases at V and 8 bases at J; junction bases unmatched: 8. CDR3 nucleotide sequence: TGCGCCAGCAGCCGAGACCCGGGACAGGGGTATTCACCCCTCCACTTT. This encodes CASSRDPGQGYSPLHF.

This clonotype turned up a few times. The chain couples TRBV10-3 to TRBJ2-7, with 7 bases lining up with TRBD1. Germline values: CDR1 ENHRY, CDR2 SYGVKD. The CDR3 is made up of 11 amino acids. Trimming removed 6 bases from V and 9 bases from J; junction bases left unmatched: 5. The DNA of the CDR3 is TGTGCCATCAGAGGGACAGCAGGGCAGTACTTC. Protein: CAIRGTAGQYF.

This clonotype was seen many times. The chain is built from TRBV20-1 and TRBJ2-5; the D gene is possibly TRBD2 (7 bases). The CDR3 has 18 amino acids. V was pared by 5 bases and J by 0 bases, with 25 bases between. Germline-derived CDR1 and CDR2 are DFQATT and SNEGSKA (reference sequence). CDR3 in DNA: TGCAGTGCTTTCGTCGCGACGTGGGGGGGCTTGTACCAAGAGACCCAGTACTTC. Protein sequence: CSAFVATWGGLYQETQYF.

This chain joins TRBV11-2 and TRBJ1-3; 9 bases match TRBD1. V gave up 7 bases and J gave up 0 bases; unmatched junction bases: 7. The CDR3 contains 16 residues. The germline gives CDR1 SGHAT, CDR2 FQNNGV. The CDR3 loop reads CASTLTGGNSGNTIYF. The DNA of the CDR3 is TGTGCCAGCACCCTTACAGGGGGCAACTCTGGAAACACCATATATTTT.